The 25 T cell receptor beta chains listed next were all sequenced from one sample in a study of T cells in women clearing cervical HPV infection. TCRdb keeps only in-frame clones here, not all; method: immunoSEQ multiplex PCR. Here the sample table reports 30,000 to 40,000 clones. Sequenced sample: blood buffy coat. These receptors came from a woman aged 18-69 years with a cervical HPV16 infection that either progressed to CIN3+ or cleared (not recorded which).

Of note for this clone: With the read ending 3 residues before the CDR3 end, the germline J gene is used to fill in that end. The V gene is TRBV20-1, the J gene TRBJ1-5, with D perhaps matching TRBD1 (5 bases). V was pared by 6 bases and J by 2 bases, with 8 bases between. The germline V gene has CDR1 DFQATT and CDR2 SNEGSKA (reference sequence). CDR3 length: 12 residues. CDR3 region: CSAEGGNQPQHF. Incomplete CDR3 DNA: TGCAGTGCAGAAGGGGGCAATCAGCCC.

On this clone itself: The CDR3 end is not reached by the read, which stops 3 residues before it; the germline J gene fills it in. The V and J genes are TRBV2 and TRBJ1-3, with a tentative D call TRBD1 (6 bases). Germline V gene data show CDR1 as SNHLY and CDR2 as FYNNEI. There are 16 residues in the CDR3. Trimming shortened V by 8 bases and J by 4 bases, and 21 bases separated the two germline ends. The CDR3 protein is CASGGSRGHSGNTIYF. CDR3 DNA (partial): TGTGCCAGCGGGGGTTCCAGGGGACATTCGGGAAACACC.

About this clone: Sequencing ends 3 residues short of the CDR3 end; the germline J gene provides the rest. V is TRBV6-2 or TRBV6-3 and J is TRBJ2-3, with D perhaps TRBD2 (7 bases). This CDR3 has 16 amino acids. Germline CDR1 MNHEY, CDR2 SVGEGT. The CDR3 region is CASWGGGEQYQETQYF. Partial CDR3 DNA: TGTGCCAGCTGGGGAGGGGGGGAGCAGTACCAAGAGACG.

Details on this clone: The read ends 3 residues early relative to the CDR3; the germline J gene fills the gap. The genes are TRBV5-1 and TRBJ2-7, with 9 positions matching TRBD1. The CDR3 has 13 residues. The germline V gene has CDR1 SGHRS and CDR2 YFSETQ. After removal of 0 bases from V and 5 bases from J, the junction contained 0 bases not matched to a gene. The CDR3 here is CASSLGQGDEQYF. The sequenced CDR3 bases are TGCGCCAGCAGCTTGGGACAGGGGGACGAG.

About this clone: The CDR3 goes on 3 residues after the read ends, and that part is filled in from the germline J gene. The chain has TRBV19 and TRBJ1-2, with 7 positions matching TRBD1. Germline CDR1 and CDR2: LNHDA and SQIVND (reference sequence). Trimming cost V 8 bases and J 2 bases; bases outside gene matches: 8. This CDR3 is built from 14 residues. CDR3 protein: CASGGTGENYGYTF. The part of the CDR3 DNA that was read is TGTGCCAGTGGCGGTACAGGGGAGAACTATGGC.

Details on this clone: The read falls 3 residues short of the CDR3 end, and the missing part is taken from the germline J gene. This chain connects TRBV7-2 to TRBJ2-5, with a weak D call TRBD1 (6 bases). This CDR3 has 13 amino acids. Germline-derived CDR1 and CDR2 are SGHTA and FQGNSA. The V end was cut by 4 bases, the J end by 2 bases, with 8 bases between. The CDR3 loop is CASSSTGQETQYF. Partial CDR3 DNA: TGTGCCAGCAGCTCGACAGGACAAGAGACC.

For this clone: The read ends 3 residues before the CDR3 terminus; that terminus is restored from the germline J gene. The V gene is TRBV7-2, the J gene TRBJ1-1; D may be TRBD1 (6 bases). Germline assignment: CDR1 SGHTA and CDR2 FQGNSA. The CDR3 has 13 residues. Trimming cost V 3 bases and J 1 base, with 6 bases left between them. CDR3: CASSLDRNTEAFF. Incomplete CDR3 DNA: TGTGCCAGCAGCTTGGACAGGAACACTGAA.

A remark on this clone: The CDR3 is cut off 3 residues early in the read; its end comes from the germline J gene. This chain connects TRBV11-2 to TRBJ2-4, with 10 nucleotides matching TRBD2. The V gene's germline CDR1 is SGHAT and CDR2 FQNNGV. This CDR3 is 13 amino acids long. CDR3 bases read: TGTGCCAGCAGCTTGGCTACTAGCGGGGAT. Its translation: CASSLATSGD. The whole CDR3 reads CASSLATSGDQYF.

On this clone: The read finishes 3 residues shy of the CDR3 end, and the germline J gene is used to complete it. The rearrangement joins TRBV30 to TRBJ1-2; 8 bases match TRBD1. The CDR3 is 12 residues long. The germline gives CDR1 GTSNPN, CDR2 SVGIG (reference sequence). The V and J ends lost 3 bases and 4 bases, in that order; junction bases with no gene match: 1. CDR3 loop: CAWSGTGYGYTF. The sequenced part of the CDR3 DNA is TGTGCCTGGAGCGGGACAGGCTATGGC. The variable domain in full, with the rest retrieved from reference TRBV30 and TRBJ1-2, is SQTIHQWPATLVQPVGSPLSLECTVEGTSNPNLYWYRQAAGRGLQLLFYSVGIGQISSEVPQNLSASRPQDRQFILSSKKLLLSDSGFYLCAWSGTGYGYTFGSGTRLTVV.

On this clone itself: The sequence runs out 3 residues before the end of the CDR3; the remainder is reconstructed from the germline J gene. The gene calls are TRBV30 and TRBJ1-1, with a weak D call TRBD1 (6 bases). The CDR3 sequence is 12 residues long. Germline V gene sequence: CDR1 GTSNPN, CDR2 SVGIG (reference sequence). V was trimmed by 8 bases and J by 6 bases, leaving 16 bases between them. CDR3 sequence reads: CAQNTGSPEAFF. The sequenced part of the CDR3 DNA is TGTGCCCAAAATACAGGGAGTCCTGAA.

Concerning this clone itself: The CDR3 end is not reached by the read, which stops 3 residues before it; the germline J gene fills it in. The chain carries TRBV18 and TRBJ2-3; 8 nucleotides agree with TRBD2. Germline CDR1 KGHSH, CDR2 LQKENI. The ends lost 6 bases at V and 6 bases at J; junction bases unmatched: 8. The CDR3 length is 14 residues. The CDR3 is CASSWVSGEDTQYF. The covered CDR3 bases are TGTGCCAGCTCCTGGGTTAGCGGGGAGGATACG.

As for this clone: The read gets to within 3 residues of the CDR3 end, and the germline J gene fills in the rest. This rearrangement joins TRBV10-3 to TRBJ2-3; maybe TRBD2 (7 bases). The length of the CDR3 is 14 residues. In germline, CDR1 is ENHRY, CDR2 SYGVKD. The V gene lost 8 bases and the J gene lost 6 bases, with 18 bases spanning the gap. This CDR3 is CAIRTGGPLDTQYF. CDR3 bases read: TGTGCCATCCGAACGGGGGGCCCCTTGGATACG.

About this clone itself: Read coverage stops 3 residues before the CDR3 terminus; the germline J gene supplies the remainder. The V and J genes are TRBV11-3 and TRBJ2-1; 10 bases agree with TRBD1. V shed 4 bases and J 3 bases; nucleotides not matched to a gene: 3. Germline V gene lookup returns CDR1 SGHNT and CDR2 YENEEA. There are 15 residues in the CDR3. Partial CDR3 DNA: TGTGCCAGCAGCTCTGGGACAGGGGACTACAATGAG. It encodes CASSSGTGDYNE. The entire CDR3 protein is CASSSGTGDYNEQFF.

CDR3 DNA (partial): TGTGCCAGTAGTATCTTTCTCACTAGCGGGGGGAGC. It is translated as CASSIFLTSGGS. The full CDR3 protein is CASSIFLTSGGSYTF. The V call is TRBV19, the J call TRBJ1-2; perhaps TRBD1 as D (5 bases). Read data end 3 residues before the CDR3 end; the end is taken from the germline J gene. This CDR3 is built from 15 residues. Germline values: CDR1 LNHDA, CDR2 SQIVND (reference sequence).

Of note for this clone: The CDR3 extends 3 residues past the end of the read, so its final part is completed from the germline J gene. The genes are TRBV18 and TRBJ1-2, with unresolved D. Germline CDR1 is KGHSH and CDR2 is LQKENI. This CDR3 has 15 residues. The sequenced part of the CDR3 DNA is TGTGCCAGCTCCCGCAATGCACCGCCCACAGATACC. Residues: CASSRNAPPTDT. The CDR3, in full, reads CASSRNAPPTDTYTF.

The covered CDR3 bases are TGTGCCAGCAGCTTACAGTTTGTACCCACCGGGGAG. Amino acid sequence: CASSLQFVPTGE. The full CDR3 is CASSLQFVPTGELFF. The chain has TRBV13 and TRBJ2-2, with D hard to call. With the read ending 3 residues before the CDR3 end, the germline J gene is used to fill in that end. The CDR3 extends over 15 amino acids. Trimming pared 2 bases from V and 4 bases from J, leaving 11 bases between. Germline V gives CDR1 PRHDT, CDR2 FYEKMQ (reference sequence). The full variable domain, in which reference TRBV13 and TRBJ2-2 provide the parts outside the CDR3, is AAGVIQSPRHLIKEKRETATLKCYPIPRHDTVYWYQQGPGQDPQFLISFYEKMQSDKGSIPDRFSAQQFSDYHSELNMSSLELGDSALYFCASSLQFVPTGELFFGEGSRLTVL.

Of note for this clone: The read terminates 3 residues before the CDR3 end, so the remaining end is supplied by the germline J gene. This chain uses TRBV18 with TRBJ2-6, with D possibly matching TRBD1 (5 bases). CDR3 length: 15 amino acids. Germline CDR1 KGHSH, CDR2 LQKENI. The V gene lost 4 bases and the J gene lost 0 bases, with 7 bases spanning the gap. The chain's CDR3 is CASSLQGSGANVLTF. The sequenced CDR3 bases are TGTGCCAGCTCACTTCAGGGCTCTGGGGCCAACGTC.

A remark on this clone: From the germline J gene comes the end of the CDR3, since the read stops 3 residues before it. The chain employs TRBV4-1 and TRBJ1-6; D gene ambiguous. This CDR3 is 16 amino acids long. CDR1 MGHRA and CDR2 YSYEKL come from the germline V gene. V was trimmed by 5 bases and J by 1 base, leaving 12 bases between them. The CDR3 here is CASSNIGLSYNSPLHF. The sequenced CDR3 bases are TGCGCCAGCAGCAACATAGGACTATCCTATAATTCACCC.

As for this clone: The DNA ends 3 residues before the CDR3 does, and the rest of the CDR3 is filled in from the germline J gene. The chain uses TRBV11-1 and TRBJ1-2, with a possible D match to TRBD1 (6 bases). The CDR3 has 15 amino acids. Germline V gene sequence: CDR1 SGHAT, CDR2 FQDESV (reference sequence). The CDR3 DNA, read in part, is TGTGCCAGCAGGCTAAGGGGGGGAGCCTACAATGAC. Protein product: CASRLRGGAYND. The full CDR3 sequence reads CASRLRGGAYNDYTF.

Regarding this clone: The read is 3 residues too short to cover the CDR3 end, so that end is filled in from the germline J gene. The sample has other DNA sequences that encode this CDR3 too. The chain couples TRBV20-1 to TRBJ2-1; weak D call: TRBD2 (7 bases). The CDR3 consists of 13 residues. Germline-derived CDR1 and CDR2 are DFQATT and SNEGSKA (reference sequence). Trimming removed 5 bases from V and 8 bases from J, with 16 bases in between. CDR3: CSASLGGAYEQFF. CDR3 bases read: TGCAGTGCTTCCCTGGGGGGGGCCTATGAG.

The CDR3 is CASSYTENYGYTF. The CDR3 bases that were read are TGTGCCAGCAGTTACACAGAGAACTATGGC. This rearrangement joins TRBV6-2 or TRBV6-3 to TRBJ1-2, with no clear D. The sequenced fragment ends 3 residues before the CDR3 boundary, so the rest is inferred from the germline J gene. With 2 bases removed from V and 2 bases from J, the gap between germline ends came to 6 bases. The CDR3 sequence is 13 residues long. Per the germline V gene, CDR1 is MNHEY and CDR2 is SVGEGT.

On this clone: Read data end 3 residues before the CDR3 end; the end is taken from the germline J gene. The rearrangement joins TRBV18 to TRBJ1-4, with 8 nucleotides matching TRBD1. CDR3 length: 16 residues. Per the germline V gene, CDR1 is KGHSH and CDR2 is LQKENI. Trimming cost V 3 bases and J 0 bases; bases outside gene matches: 3. The DNA read from the CDR3 is TGTGCCAGCTCACCGGACAGGGTTGCAACTAATGAAAAA. It yields the protein CASSPDRVATNEK. The whole CDR3 is CASSPDRVATNEKLFF.

As concerns this clone: One junction end does not reproduce the germline sequence, and a read error may be involved. The DNA ends 3 residues before the CDR3 does, and the rest of the CDR3 is filled in from the germline J gene. This chain uses TRBV4-2 with TRBJ2-5, with 13 bases fitting TRBD2. CDR1 and CDR2 (germline): LGHNA, YNFKEQ. CDR3 length equals 18 residues. The CDR3 protein is CVSSRELAGGRELETQYF. CDR3 DNA, as far as it was read: TGTGTCAGCAGCCGAGAACTAGCGGGGGGGAGAGAGCTAGAGACC.

About this clone: The read falls 3 residues short of the CDR3 end, and the missing part is taken from the germline J gene. The chain employs TRBV12-3 or TRBV12-4 and TRBJ1-4; 8 nucleotides agree with TRBD1. The trim removed 3 bases at V and 7 bases at J, leaving 4 bases unmatched. This CDR3 comprises 14 residues. The DNA read from the CDR3 is TGTGCCAGCAGTTTGGGCAGGGGGCCTGAAAAA. Its translation is CASSLGRGPEK. The full CDR3 reads CASSLGRGPEKLFF.

Of note for this clone: The sequence runs out 3 residues before the end of the CDR3; the remainder is reconstructed from the germline J gene. The chain uses TRBV20-1 and TRBJ2-1; tentatively, D is TRBD2 (6 bases). The CDR3 extends over 16 amino acids. V shed 1 base and J shed 0 bases, with 13 bases lying between them. Germline V gene sequence: CDR1 DFQATT, CDR2 SNEGSKA (reference sequence). The CDR3 loop is CSARVRGILSYNEQFF. The sequenced part of the CDR3 DNA is TGCAGTGCTAGAGTCCGGGGGATCCTCTCCTACAATGAG.